These T cell receptor beta chains were read from a single sample in a study of blood T cells in healthy people across ages. Using its own MiXCR run on the 5' RACE reads, TCRdb lists one record per CDR3 protein. The sample has some 1,000,000 distinct CDR3 sequences, roughly a quarter seen once; the top ten hold 0.65% to 0.75%. A further study also used this sample, focusing on T cells of mothers and their children.

The specimen was blood. The receptors shown here come from a girl aged 2-10 years in good health. Both conserved end residues are part of each CDR3. A D gene is named only where the DNA matches it firmly. For some rows the clone size is stated as once, few or many, or as a class when expanded; others skip it.

clone_size	d_call	v_call	cdr3_length	j_call	cdr3_aa	cdr3_nt
-	-	TRBV12-3/TRBV12-4	15	TRBJ1-2	CASGLIRGIEYGYTF	TGTGCCAGCGGGTTAATCCGGGGAATTGAGTATGGCTACACCTTC
few	TRBD2	TRBV11-3	15	TRBJ2-3	CASRKGSGTTDTQYF	TGTGCCAGCAGAAAAGGTAGCGGGACCACAGATACGCAGTATTTT
few	TRBD1	TRBV29-1	15	TRBJ2-1	CSVDQGEKIYNEQFF	TGCAGCGTTGACCAGGGGGAAAAAATTTACAATGAGCAGTTCTTC
once	-	TRBV27	15	TRBJ2-1	CASSWDQTRSNEQFF	TGTGCCAGCAGTTGGGACCAAACGAGGTCTAATGAGCAGTTCTTC
-	TRBD2	TRBV7-2	17	TRBJ2-7	CASSLVALAGGTYEQYF	TGTGCCAGCAGCTTAGTAGCCCTAGCGGGAGGGACCTACGAGCAGTACTTC
-	-	TRBV7-2	13	TRBJ1-4	CASSVDWSEKLFF	TGTGCCAGCAGCGTGGACTGGAGTGAAAAACTGTTTTTT
few	-	TRBV29-1	15	TRBJ2-4	CSVETGQYSGNIQYF	TGCAGCGTTGAAACCGGACAGTATAGCGGAAACATTCAGTACTTC
-	-	TRBV6-1	18	TRBJ2-7	CASSERAFFRGSSYEQYF	TGTGCCAGCAGTGAAAGGGCGTTTTTTCGGGGGTCCTCCTACGAGCAGTACTTC
few	-	TRBV7-2	13	TRBJ2-7	CASSLSPPGEQYF	TGTGCCAGCAGCTTGAGTCCCCCCGGGGAGCAGTACTTC
-	-	TRBV7-9	14	TRBJ1-4	CASSGTLNNEKRFF	TGTGCCAGCTCCGGGACCTTGAATAATGAAAAACGGTTTTTT
-	TRBD2	TRBV12-3/TRBV12-4	15	TRBJ2-1	CASSFAGLAFNEQFF	TGTGCCAGCAGTTTCGCCGGACTAGCGTTCAATGAGCAGTTCTTC
-	TRBD1	TRBV28	15	TRBJ1-2	CASSLRTGDIAGYTF	TGTGCCAGCAGTTTACGGACAGGGGATATCGCTGGCTACACCTTC
-	-	TRBV7-3	15	TRBJ2-5	CASSSMGTGGETQYF	TGTGCCAGCAGCTCTATGGGAACTGGGGGAGAGACCCAGTACTTC
few	-	TRBV24-1	11	TRBJ1-5	CATGINQPQHF	TGTGCCACAGGTATCAATCAGCCCCAGCATTTT
-	-	TRBV29-1	11	TRBJ1-1	CSAQTVTEAFF	TGCAGCGCCCAGACAGTCACTGAAGCTTTCTTT
-	TRBD1	TRBV28	16	TRBJ2-5	CASSSYSRDRERTQYF	TGTGCCAGCAGTTCCTATAGCCGGGACAGGGAAAGGACCCAGTACTTC
-	-	TRBV20-1	15	TRBJ1-5	CSARGLGDLDQPQHF	TGCAGTGCTAGAGGCTTGGGGGACTTGGATCAGCCCCAGCATTTT
few	TRBD2	TRBV12-3/TRBV12-4	16	TRBJ2-3	CASSFRLAGITDTQYF	TGTGCCAGCAGTTTCCGACTAGCGGGGATCACAGATACGCAGTATTTT
-	-	TRBV13	18	TRBJ2-6	CASSLDPPGISGANVLTF	TGTGCCAGCAGCTTGGACCCCCCGGGTATATCTGGGGCCAACGTCCTGACTTTC
-	-	TRBV2	13	TRBJ1-1	CASKPGESIEAFF	TGTGCCAGCAAGCCAGGGGAAAGCATTGAAGCTTTCTTT
-	-	TRBV6-5	13	TRBJ1-1	CASSYRELTEAFF	TGTGCCAGCAGTTACAGGGAGCTCACTGAAGCTTTCTTT
-	-	TRBV7-9	16	TRBJ1-3	CASSLIDLSSGNTIYF	TGTGCCAGCAGCTTAATAGATCTGAGCTCTGGAAACACCATATATTTT
few	-	TRBV29-1	13	TRBJ2-7	CSVGGPGVYEQYF	TGCAGCGTTGGAGGTCCAGGAGTCTACGAGCAGTACTTC
few	TRBD1	TRBV5-8	14	TRBJ2-1	CASSFGQGAYEQFF	TGTGCCAGCAGCTTTGGACAGGGGGCGTATGAGCAGTTCTTC
-	-	TRBV6-1	18	TRBJ2-4	CASSDWEGDLLAKNIQYF	TGTGCCAGCAGTGACTGGGAGGGGGACCTATTAGCCAAAAACATTCAGTACTTC
few	-	TRBV6-6	14	TRBJ2-7	CASSYGPRNSEQYF	TGTGCCAGCAGTTACGGCCCCCGCAATAGCGAGCAGTACTTC
-	-	TRBV27	14	TRBJ1-2	CASSLSGWGEGYTF	TGTGCCAGCAGTTTATCGGGTTGGGGAGAGGGCTACACCTTC
-	-	TRBV3-1	12	TRBJ2-5	CASSQGMPFSFF	TGTGCCAGCAGCCAAGGGATGCCCTTCTCGTTCTTC
-	TRBD2	TRBV29-1	14	TRBJ2-1	CSVDLAGGYNEQFF	TGCAGCGTCGACCTAGCGGGGGGATACAATGAGCAGTTCTTC
-	-	TRBV28	14	TRBJ2-7	CVSSFLRTNYEQYF	TGTGTCAGCAGTTTTCTGAGGACAAACTACGAGCAGTACTTC
many	-	TRBV5-5	14	TRBJ2-5	CASSLEVGQETQYF	TGTGCCAGCAGCTTAGAAGTGGGGCAAGAGACCCAGTACTTC
few	-	TRBV3-1	14	TRBJ2-7	CASSRRGGAYEQYF	TGTGCCAGCTCGCGCCGTGGAGGGGCCTACGAGCAGTACTTC
-	TRBD2	TRBV29-1	14	TRBJ2-1	CSVQGLAPVHEQFF	TGCAGCGTCCAAGGACTAGCTCCGGTTCATGAGCAGTTCTTC
few	-	TRBV11-2	15	TRBJ2-7	CASSLGGTPPYEQYF	TGTGCCAGCAGCTTGGGCGGGACCCCCCCCTACGAGCAGTACTTC
-	TRBD2	TRBV29-1	14	TRBJ2-1	CSVEDSGRRGEQFF	TGCAGCGTTGAAGATAGCGGGAGGAGGGGTGAGCAGTTCTTC
-	TRBD1	TRBV5-1	15	TRBJ2-5	CASSLGQGFIETQYF	TGCGCCAGCAGCCTGGGACAGGGCTTTATAGAGACCCAGTACTTC
once	-	TRBV12-5	11	TRBJ2-5	CASGLGQKFNF	TGTGCTAGTGGTTTGGGCCAGAAGTTTAACTTC
-	-	TRBV7-2	13	TRBJ2-4	CASSLTGENIQYF	TGTGCCAGCAGCTTAACGGGAGAAAACATTCAGTACTTC
few	TRBD2	TRBV20-1	12	TRBJ2-3	CSARTSPDTQYF	TGCAGTGCTAGGACTAGCCCAGATACGCAGTATTTT
-	-	TRBV15	15	TRBJ2-1	CATSIEGSSYNEQFF	TGTGCCACCAGCATAGAGGGGAGCTCCTACAATGAGCAGTTCTTC